This T cell receptor beta chain was documented in a study of OX40 agonist ivuxolimab in advanced cancers. Study overall: Patients undergoing dose escalation presented with hepatocellular carcinoma, melanoma, renal cell or head and neck cancer. Those enrolled were around 87% male, with a mean age of about 60 years and ages from roughly 23 to 79. Study findings and constraints: CD4+ T cells averaged fewer expanded clones than CD8+ T cells.

On this clone: Its antigen remains unknown.

Profiled with immunoSEQ multiplex PCR; TCRdb holds only in-frame clones, not every one. The sample lists roughly 45,000 clones, around 90% occurring once. The TCR comes from an adult with an advanced solid tumor such as melanoma, head and neck, liver or kidney cancer. Sample: CD4+ or CD8+ T cells sorted from blood, taken in a trial of the OX40 agonist ivuxolimab.

CDR3 protein: CATRQGWTGELFF. CDR3 DNA: TGTGCCACCCGACAGGGGTGGACCGGGGAGCTGTTTTTT. The chain combines TRBV2 with TRBJ2-2; 8 positions agree with TRBD1. V trimming: 10 bases; J trimming: 5 bases; junction bases outside the gene matches: 6. Germline V lookup: CDR1 SNHLY, CDR2 FYNNEI. This CDR3 is 13 amino acids long.